Listed below are T cell receptor beta chains from one sample, sequenced in a study of T cell repertoires in cytomegalovirus infection. Each CDR3 protein is one row after TCRdb ran MiXCR on the reads. This sample carries 55,000 to 85,000 distinct CDR3 sequences, over 3.5% of them seen once, and the ten largest clones take 22%. Input material: PBMCs. Receptor source: a human donor in good health (CMV status not recorded). Some clones in this sample may be carry-over from other donors' samples. CDR3s include the opening cysteine and the closing phenylalanine or tryptophan. The D gene is left open where the match is weak. The size entry is marked missing in some rows and otherwise reads once, few, many or a size class.

j_call clone_size v_call d_call cdr3_aa cdr3_nt
TRBJ2-7 many TRBV28 - CASSRIGQRSYEQYF TGTGCCAGCAGTCGGATCGGACAGCGCTCCTACGAGCAGTACTTC
TRBJ1-2 many TRBV7-2 TRBD1 CASSLGQGTSYGYTF TGTGCCAGCAGCTTAGGACAGGGGACGTCCTATGGCTACACCTTC
TRBJ1-1 many TRBV7-2 - CASRGIVGTEAFF TGTGCCAGCAGGGGGATAGTAGGCACTGAAGCTTTCTTT
TRBJ2-1 few TRBV7-2 - CASSFGRGRYNEQFF TGTGCCAGCAGCTTCGGAAGGGGCAGATACAATGAGCAGTTCTTC
TRBJ1-2 many TRBV12-3/TRBV12-4 - CASREQGTDGYTF TGTGCCAGCAGGGAACAGGGAACGGATGGCTACACCTTC
TRBJ1-6 many TRBV7-9 TRBD1 CASSLRDSANSPLHF TGTGCCAGCAGCCTCCGGGACAGCGCGAATTCACCCCTCCACTTT
TRBJ1-2 many TRBV7-2 TRBD1 CASSPGTGLPGGYTF TGTGCCAGCAGCCCGGGGACAGGGCTCCCGGGCGGCTACACCTTC
TRBJ2-3 - TRBV11-3 - CASSSPGSDTQYF TGTGCCAGCAGCTCTCCGGGATCCGATACGCAGTATTTT
TRBJ2-1 many TRBV4-1 - CASSQERVAGGSRNEQFF TGCGCCAGCAGCCAGGAGCGAGTTGCGGGCGGTAGTCGGAATGAGCAGTTCTTC
TRBJ1-3 many TRBV28 TRBD1 CASGGTDYGNTIYF TGTGCCAGCGGAGGGACAGACTATGGAAACACCATATATTTT
TRBJ1-5 many TRBV7-2 TRBD1 CASSPGQGYQPQHF TGTGCCAGCAGCCCGGGACAGGGTTATCAGCCCCAGCATTTT
TRBJ2-7 few TRBV7-2 TRBD2 CASSLVPSTSGGTSEQYF TGTGCCAGCAGCTTAGTCCCCTCGACTAGCGGGGGGACGTCCGAGCAGTACTTC
TRBJ2-3 many TRBV7-8 - CATKKVPSTDTQYF TGTGCCACAAAAAAGGTTCCTAGCACAGATACGCAGTATTTT
TRBJ2-7 many TRBV4-3 - CASSQDGGFEQYF TGCGCCAGCAGCCAAGATGGCGGGTTCGAGCAGTACTTC
TRBJ1-1 many TRBV20-1 TRBD1 CSATRDRSGTEAFF TGCAGTGCTACGCGGGACAGGTCTGGCACTGAAGCTTTCTTT
TRBJ1-1 many TRBV27 - CASKAGDTEAFF TGTGCCAGCAAGGCTGGGGACACTGAAGCTTTCTTT
TRBJ2-3 many TRBV5-3 TRBD1 CASSWGQINTDTQYF TGTGCCAGCAGCTGGGGACAGATTAATACAGATACGCAGTATTTT